The 10 T cell receptor beta chains presented below share a single source sample, sequenced in a study of metastatic and nonmetastatic thyroid tumors (dated by TCRdb to the early 2020s). Receptor libraries were prepared by PCR. Sequenced using an Illumina HiSeq 4000. In-frame beta chains were kept once TCRdb had trimmed the public reads at Q25 with fastp and called clones with MiXCR. Counted in this sample were roughly 30,000 clones; 25% to 30% of them appeared once. In total, the top ten clones hold over 25% of the sample. No patient had received any treatment before thyroid surgery. Material for sequencing was blood. The receptors were sampled from a female donor with papillary thyroid cancer or a benign thyroid nodule (not recorded which). Some clones in this sample may be carry-over from other donors' samples.

The V and J genes are TRBV5-5 and TRBJ2-1, with D unclear. This CDR3 contains 12 residues. V was cut by 7 bases and J by 2 bases, with 7 bases left in between. Germline loops: CDR1 SGHKS, CDR2 YYEKEE (reference sequence). The CDR3: CASYSAYNEQFF. As DNA, the CDR3 is TGTGCCAGCTATAGTGCCTACAATGAGCAGTTCTTC.

The chain carries TRBV30 and TRBJ1-2; tentatively, D is TRBD1 (6 bases). The CDR3 length is 15 residues. CDR1 is GTSNPN, CDR2 SVGIG, per germline (reference sequence). Deletions cut 2 bases from V and 4 bases from J, with 17 bases between. Written as DNA, the CDR3 is TGTGCCTGGAGTCCACACAGGGTCGGGGGCTATGGCTACACCTTC. It is translated as CAWSPHRVGGYGYTF.

This clone was observed a few times. The junction differs from germline at one of its ends, possibly a read error. The rearrangement links TRBV6-1 to TRBJ2-7; D remains unclear. Germline loops: CDR1 MNHNS, CDR2 SASEGT. The CDR3 covers 16 residues. The CDR3 sequence: CAISVFDGGPSYEQYF. DNA for the CDR3: TGTGCCATCAGTGTCTTCGACGGCGGTCCCTCCTACGAGCAGTACTTC.

This clone was recorded a few times. The genes are TRBV25-1 and TRBJ1-2, with D unresolved. V was trimmed by 4 bases and J by 7 bases, leaving 10 bases between them. The CDR3 is made up of 12 amino acids. Germline assignment: CDR1 MGHDK and CDR2 SYGVNS. The CDR3 loop reads CASSVSAGGYTF. The CDR3 region has the DNA TGTGCCAGCAGTGTGAGCGCCGGTGGCTACACCTTC.

This clone was detected a few times. The genes are TRBV10-2 and TRBJ1-2; tentatively, D is TRBD1 (5 bases). The CDR3 consists of 14 residues. Per the germline V gene, CDR1 is WSHSY and CDR2 is SAAADI. The V end was cut by 7 bases, the J end by 3 bases, with 15 bases between. This CDR3 is CASTPDILDYGYTF. The CDR3 DNA follows: TGCGCCAGCACCCCGGACATCTTGGACTATGGCTACACCTTC.

There are many counts of this clone. The chain carries TRBV15 and TRBJ1-3; a weak D match, TRBD1 (5 bases). This CDR3 region has 15 residues. V lost 2 bases and J 1 base, leaving 9 bases between the germline ends. CDR1 and CDR2 from the germline V gene are LNHNV and YYDKDF (reference sequence). CDR3 coding DNA: TGTGCCACCAGCAGACTATCAGGGTCTGGAAACACCATATATTTT. It translates to CATSRLSGSGNTIYF.

The chain links TRBV11-2 to TRBJ1-2; the D gene is possibly TRBD1 (5 bases). There are 14 residues in the CDR3. The germline V and J ends were trimmed by 5 bases and 8 bases, with 18 bases remaining between them. The V gene's germline CDR1 is SGHAT and CDR2 FQNNGV. CDR3 DNA: TGTGCCAGCAGCCTCTACGGGGGTAACCGGGGCTACACCTTC. Amino acids: CASSLYGGNRGYTF.

Comments on this clone: One base away lies a much larger clone, so this may be a sequencing read error. CDR3 in amino acids: CSSSLGPGALAEAFF. The DNA of the CDR3 is TGTTCCAGCAGCCTTGGCCCAGGAGCCTTAGCTGAAGCTTTCTTT. The gene calls are TRBV14 and TRBJ1-1; D not certain. CDR3 length: 15 residues. Germline values: CDR1 SGHDN, CDR2 FVKESK.

The sample holds a few counts of this clone. This rearrangement joins TRBV12-3 or TRBV12-4 to TRBJ1-3; TRBD1 matches at 7 bases. V lost 7 bases, J lost 3 bases, and 9 bases stayed unmatched. CDR3 length equals 15 residues. CDR3 protein: CASNDRGLDGNTIYF. As DNA, the CDR3 is TGTGCCAGCAACGATAGGGGGCTGGATGGAAACACCATATATTTT.

Here the CDR3 DNA reads TGTGCCAGCAGCGTATTAAGGGACACCGGGGAGCTGTTTTTT. This codes for CASSVLRDTGELFF. The gene calls are TRBV9 and TRBJ2-2; no clear D gene. This CDR3 contains 14 residues. In germline, CDR1 is SGDLS, CDR2 YYNGEE. The V end lost 1 base, the J end lost 3 bases, and 7 bases lay between the germline ends.